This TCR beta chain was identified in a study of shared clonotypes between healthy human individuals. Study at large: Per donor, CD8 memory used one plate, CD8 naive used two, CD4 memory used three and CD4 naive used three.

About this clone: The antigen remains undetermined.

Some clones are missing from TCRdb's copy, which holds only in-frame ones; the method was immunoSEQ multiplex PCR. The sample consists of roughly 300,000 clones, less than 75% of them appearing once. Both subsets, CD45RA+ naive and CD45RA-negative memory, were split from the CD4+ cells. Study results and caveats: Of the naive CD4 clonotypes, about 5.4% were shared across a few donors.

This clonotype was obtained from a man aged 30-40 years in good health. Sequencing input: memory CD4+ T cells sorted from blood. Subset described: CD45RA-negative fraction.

CDR3 region: CASSARQDRSNEKLFF. CDR3 sequence (DNA): TGTGCCAGCAGCGCCCGACAGGACCGGTCTAATGAAAAACTGTTTTTT. The chain joins TRBV7-9 to TRBJ1-4; D is perhaps TRBD1 (6 bases). V was clipped by 5 bases and J by 3 bases, with 16 bases between them. The CDR3 runs 16 residues. Germline-derived CDR1 and CDR2 are SEHNR and FQNEAQ (reference sequence).